These 10 T cell receptor beta chains originate from one sample sequenced in a study of T-cell reconstitution after alpha-beta-depleted transplantation in children. Unique molecular identifiers featured in how the TCRbeta library was prepared. TCRdb re-analysed the PCR reads in MiXCR, keeping a single row per CDR3 protein. The table includes 200,000 to 250,000 distinct CDR3 sequences, around 9.9% detected once. The sequenced sample was PBMCs, obtained before TCRalphabeta/CD19-depleted stem cell transplant. These receptors were collected from a child younger than two with acute myeloid leukemia, due to receive a stem cell transplant.

In its sample, this clonotype was seen many times. The chain recombines TRBV7-2 with TRBJ2-5, with D unclear. The germline gives CDR1 SGHTA, CDR2 FQGNSA. The CDR3 sequence is 13 residues long. Trimming pared 0 bases from V and 5 bases from J, leaving 7 bases between. CDR3 in DNA: TGTGCCAGCAGCTTAGCGATCAGGGAGACCCAGTACTTC. Its protein is CASSLAIRETQYF.

This clonotype was seen repeatedly, ten times or more. V usage is TRBV5-5 and J usage is TRBJ1-1; D remains ambiguous. CDR1 is SGHKS and CDR2 is YYEKEE in the germline V gene (reference sequence). Trimming pared 0 bases from V and 0 bases from J, leaving 9 bases between. CDR3 length equals 15 residues. The CDR3 nucleotides read TGTGCCAGCAGCTTGGGGAGGGTCCTGAACACTGAAGCTTTCTTT. Translated, it gives CASSLGRVLNTEAFF.

This clonotype was counted many times. The rearrangement joins TRBV7-3 to TRBJ1-1, with D tentatively TRBD1 (5 bases). In germline, CDR1 is SGHTA, CDR2 FQGTGA. The CDR3 loop spans 16 amino acids. Trimming left V 5 bases short and J 4 bases short, with 20 bases between. CDR3: CASSPYSGTGGTEAFF. The DNA of the CDR3 is TGTGCCAGCAGCCCTTACAGCGGCACTGGGGGCACTGAAGCTTTCTTT.

This clonotype came up many times. V usage is TRBV28 and J usage is TRBJ1-6, with a weak D call TRBD1 (5 bases). V lost 5 bases to trimming and J lost 7 bases, with 21 bases between them. Germline assignment: CDR1 MDHEN and CDR2 SYDVKM. CDR3 length: 17 amino acids. The CDR3 DNA reads as TGTGCCAGCAGTCCCCCCGGCCTTTCAGCAGGGAATTCACCCCTCCACTTT. Translated, it gives CASSPPGLSAGNSPLHF.

In its sample, this clonotype was seen many times. The rearrangement uses TRBV24-1 and TRBJ2-1, with 10 positions matching TRBD2. The CDR3 contains 13 residues. Germline V gene sequence: CDR1 KGHDR, CDR2 SFDVKD. Trimming took 9 bases from V and 9 from J; bases not matched to a gene: 7. The CDR3 protein is CATGTSDPPEQFF. CDR3 bases: TGTGCCACCGGGACTAGCGACCCCCCTGAGCAGTTCTTC.

This clonotype was picked up many times. The V gene is TRBV5-1, the J gene TRBJ1-2; 10 bases are a match to TRBD1. The CDR3 sequence is 17 residues long. The ends lost 0 bases at V and 2 bases at J; junction bases unmatched: 7. The germline CDR1 and CDR2 sequences are SGHRS and YFSETQ. CDR3 sequence (DNA): TGCGCCAGCAGCTTGGGAGTGACAGGGGGCCCCAACTATGGCTACACCTTC. Translation gives CASSLGVTGGPNYGYTF. Full variable domain (outside the CDR3, taken from reference TRBV5-1 and TRBJ1-2): KAGVTQTPRYLIKTRGQQVTLSCSPISGHRSVSWYQQTPGQGLQFLFEYFSETQRNKGNFPGRFSGRQFSNSRSEMNVSTLELGDSALYLCASSLGVTGGPNYGYTFGSGTRLTVV.

This clonotype was recorded at least ten times. This chain connects TRBV24-1 to TRBJ2-2, with D tentatively TRBD2 (5 bases). Germline loops: CDR1 KGHDR, CDR2 SFDVKD. The CDR3 runs to 12 residues. The V end was cut by 7 bases, the J end by 7 bases, with 9 bases between. As DNA, the CDR3 is TGTGCCACCAGGGGAGAGGGCGGGGAGCTGTTTTTT. It encodes CATRGEGGELFF.

This clonotype was counted ten times or more. This chain connects TRBV6-5 to TRBJ2-7; D gene ambiguous. The CDR3 is 14 residues long. CDR1 MNHEY and CDR2 SVGAGI come from the germline V gene. V was trimmed by 5 bases and J by 0 bases, leaving 11 bases between them. CDR3 nucleotide sequence: TGTGCCAGCAGTCGCGTCCGAAGCTCCTACGAGCAGTACTTC. Encoded protein: CASSRVRSSYEQYF.

The sample holds many counts of this clonotype. A read error is possible here, since a much larger clone lies one base away. The chain links TRBV20-1 to TRBJ1-1, with unresolved D. CDR3 length equals 12 residues. The germline V and J ends were trimmed by 2 bases and 0 bases, with 4 bases remaining between them. Germline CDR1 reads DFQATT; CDR2 reads SNEGSKA (reference sequence). CDR3 bases: TGCAGTGCTAGACAGGTGAACACTGAAGCTTTCTTT. Its translation: CSARQVNTEAFF.

This clonotype was detected ten times or more. The chain recombines TRBV14 with TRBJ2-7; possibly TRBD2 for D (6 bases). Germline V gene data show CDR1 as SGHDN and CDR2 as FVKESK. The CDR3 has 16 residues. The ends were cut back, 0 bases at V and 3 bases at J, with 15 bases in the middle. CDR3 sequence reads: CASSQDFGSGRYEQYF. The CDR3 DNA is TGTGCCAGCAGCCAAGATTTCGGGAGCGGGCGCTACGAGCAGTACTTC.